This T cell receptor beta chain derives from a study of long-term antiretroviral therapy in people with HIV. Study information: It was about a decade before the 2015 immediate-ART recommendation that the earliest samples were taken. General observations from the study: Controls showed broader CDR3 length ranges than did the HIV repertoires.

Investigators performed immunoSEQ version v3.0 at survey level. Produced via immunoSEQ multiplex PCR; TCRdb's table is partial and in-frame only. Seen here are approximately 15,000 clones, approximately 78% observed once, and the top ten hold 9% to 10%. To note about this clone: Its antigen is still unknown.

J was trimmed by 4 bases and V by 4 bases; bases with no gene match: 4. Germline values: CDR1 SNHLY, CDR2 FYNNEI. This CDR3 is 15 amino acids long. The sample consisted of unsorted PBMCs, taken 0.3 years after starting antiretroviral therapy. The clonotype comes from a man aged 18 to 30 with HIV. The chain carries TRBV2 and TRBJ2-2; 9 bases line up with TRBD2. CDR3 loop: CASSVRGGGTGELFF. DNA for the CDR3: TGTGCCAGCAGTGTACGCGGGGGGGGCACCGGGGAGCTGTTTTTT.